Given below is one T cell receptor (beta chain) in context. In the authors' workflow: Reference gene primer amplification yielded estimated nucleated cell counts. Only in-frame clones appear in the TCRdb table, and some are missing; sequencing was by immunoSEQ multiplex PCR. V and J calls and clone size are as listed in that table; D and trimming were resolved from the DNA. The sample has 150,000 or so clones, around 80% seen once. The data were taken from a study of blood T cell repertoires in COVID-19. Study-wide context: From the United States, Italy and Spain came samples of acute and convalescent COVID-19. Nucleic acid was either cDNA or gDNA, and it came from T cells, B-cell-depleted T cells, or PBMCs.

The CDR3 contains 15 residues. Germline V CDR1 and CDR2: MNHEY, SVGEGT. The ends were cut back, 2 bases at V and 2 bases at J, with 13 bases in the middle. This chain links TRBV6-2 or TRBV6-3 with TRBJ2-7; D is possibly TRBD1 (6 bases). Specimen: peripheral blood. The sequence derives from a woman between 55 and 75 years old with acute or convalescent COVID-19. The CDR3 nucleotides are TGTGCCAGCAGTTACGGGAACAGGGTAGCCTACGAGCAGTACTTC. Translated, it gives CASSYGNRVAYEQYF.